A selection of T cell receptor beta chains follows, all from one sample in a study of glioma-infiltrating T cells after dendritic cell vaccination. This table comes from immunoSEQ multiplex PCR, and its TCRdb copy is limited to in-frame clones, with some not included. This table holds around 92,000 clones, approximately 80% found once. Material: blood, obtained after dendritic cell vaccination. These receptors were collected from a human donor with glioblastoma. Both conserved end residues are part of each CDR3.

v_call | cdr3_aa
TRBV5-1 | CASSLSGGPSYEQYF
TRBV6-5 | CASSYDSSSGNTIYF
TRBV7-9 | CASSLAAVNNEQFF
TRBV27 | CASSPGLAGVSEQFF
TRBV9 | CASSPPGDNEQFF
TRBV5-4 | CASSPAGTANEKLFF
TRBV6-1 | CASSSPWTGGYGYTF
TRBV4-1 | CASSQDSNSYVSPLHF
TRBV18 | CASSPLSATNEKLFF
TRBV5-1 | CASSLTTAYEQYF
TRBV9 | CASSVGLQGARNEQFF
TRBV29-1 | CSVAGQGHSSEQFF
TRBV9 | CASSSPRGERYGYTF
TRBV5-1 | CASSAPGLAGTYEQYF
TRBV7-2 | CASSLAPGGDTEAFF
TRBV7-3 | CASSPDRYNEQFF